Here is one TCR beta chain with its context. This clone was counted a few times. The antigen this receptor binds is unknown. Per-base quality was not reported, and no clone a single base away is much larger than it. The immunoSEQ v3 hsTCRB kit was used to amplify TCR beta CDR3 regions from genomic DNA through bias-controlled multiplex PCR. TCR libraries were sequenced on an Illumina NextSeq 500 to 2 million to 2.5 million read pairs for survey level or roughly 4.5-6 million for deep level. On the authors' methods: Clonality was reported by immunoSEQ Analyzer software, which also assigned V, D and J genes and filtered out non-productive sequences. Repertoires of infused TIL and blood were compared using productive Simpson clonality and the Morisita overlap index of productive TRB rearrangements. In its TCRdb copy, this immuneACCESS table keeps in-frame sequences only and misses some clones. Where compared with another copy, unresolved V genes explain less than half of these, and the others have no known cause. That table supplies the V and J calls and clone size; D and trimming were determined from the DNA. For this sample the table gives fewer than 15,000 clones, of which roughly two thirds were detected only once. The top ten clones comprise about 9.4% of the sample.

This sample was included in a study of TIL therapy for anti-PD-1-resistant metastatic lung cancer (dated by TCRdb to the early 2020s). Study-wide context: A median age of around 56 years (range about 38-85) and a median tumor PD-L1 proportion score of 6% to 7% were recorded among enrolled patients. The cohort was composed predominantly of lung adenocarcinoma, with a handful of EGFR-mutant and two ALK-rearranged tumors included, and half of patients were identified as current or former smokers. Across the cohort, whole-exome sequencing showed a median non-synonymous tumor mutation burden of roughly 1.5 mutations per megabase. Tumor and peripheral blood T cell receptor beta sequencing was used to track clonotypes across tumor, expanded TIL product and serial blood samples. The investigation overall reported the following: Higher clonality and lower diversity were observed in expanded TIL cultures than in baseline intratumoral T cells (median clonality around 6% vs 30%, p < 0.0001). The study protocol defined all tumor marker inferences as exploratory. TIL culture showed high clonal turnover, with many enriched product clones undetected in the baseline tumor, suggesting clonal contraction rather than faithful expansion. The cohort was highly selected, including more treatment-naive, never-smoker and oncogene-addicted patients than is typical, which limits generalizability.

This specimen's time point label, per the study, means: pre-treatment sample, taken before nivolumab and TIL therapy. Baseline tumor samples were excised metastases, mostly pleural nodules or supraclavicular lymph nodes, from the same resection used to grow TIL. Before any PD-1/PD-L1 blockade was given, tumors were harvested, nivolumab was then administered, and patients who progressed went on to receive lymphodepletion, an infusion of expanded TIL, and IL-2. Adults with stage 4 NSCLC were enrolled in a dual-center phase I trial from 2017 to January 2020. The samples were obtained from a phase I trial that was single-arm and open-label and tested tumor-infiltrating lymphocyte therapy combined with nivolumab in advanced non-small cell lung cancer. Parts of each resected tumor were snap-frozen in liquid nitrogen and kept at -80 degrees C. Using laser-capture macrodissection, tumor regions of interest were selected on H&E sections, then pulverized into roughly 15 mg aliquots and extracted using Qiagen Allprep kits.

Trimming at the junction amounts to 4 bases on V and 8 bases on J, and the germline ends lie 17 bases apart. Measured from the cysteine to the phenylalanine, the CDR3 is 13 residues long. This entry keeps only the CDR3 DNA: 39 bases, framed from base 1. CDR1 and CDR2, per the germline V gene (reference sequence), are GTSNPN and SVGIG. The V and J genes are TRBV30 and TRBJ1-2, and perhaps TRBD1 as D gene, on 6 matching bases. The sequenced sample was tumor tissue, obtained at baseline. The sequence came from a woman between 30 and 79 years old with non-small cell lung cancer. The nucleotide sequence is TGTGCCTGGAAACAGGGACCCTCGAGGGGCTACACCTTC. Protein translation: CAWKQGPSRGYTF.